A selection of T cell receptor beta chains follows, all from one sample in a study of T cells in Graves' hyperthyroidism and ophthalmopathy. TCRdb used MiXCR to reprocess the multiplex PCR reads, holding one entry per CDR3 protein. The sample contains more than 550,000 distinct CDR3 sequences, approximately 15% of which appear only once. The sequenced sample was blood. These receptors originate from a man aged 50-59 years with Graves' hyperthyroidism. The CDR3 runs from the conserved cysteine through the conserved F or W. The D gene is left open where the match is weak. Clone size is shown for a subset of rows, as once, few, many or a class of expanded clone.

d_gene | j_gene | v_gene | abundance | CDR3nt | CDR3aa
NA | TRBJ2-7 | TRBV28 | many | TGTGCCAGCAGCCTCCTTAGCCTCCCCGACGAGCAGTACTTC | CASSLLSLPDEQYF
NA | TRBJ2-5 | TRBV5-1 | few | TGCGCCAGCAGTAAGGGATTTCAAGAGACCCAGTACTTC | CASSKGFQETQYF
NA | TRBJ2-1 | TRBV24-1 | NA | TGTGCCACCCGAAACGACGGGAATGAGCAGTTCTTC | CATRNDGNEQFF
TRBD1 | TRBJ1-2 | TRBV27 | few | TGTGCCAGCAGTTCCTGGGACAGGGACCACAATGGCTACACCTTC | CASSSWDRDHNGYTF
TRBD2 | TRBJ2-7 | TRBV20-1 | few | TGCAGTGCGATAGCGGGAGCAGAAATTATCAGCGAGCAGTACTTC | CSAIAGAEIISEQYF
TRBD2 | TRBJ2-3 | TRBV25-1 | few | TGCGCCCCGGGTGGCGCAACTAGCGGGAGGGCCTCTAGCACAGATACGCAGTATTTT | CAPGGATSGRASSTDTQYF
NA | TRBJ1-5 | TRBV19 | few | TGTGCCAGTAGTATCGCCCCCAATCAGCCCCAGCATTTT | CASSIAPNQPQHF
NA | TRBJ2-5 | TRBV28 | many | TGTGCCAGCAGTCCACTTCAAGAGACCCAGTACTTC | CASSPLQETQYF
NA | TRBJ2-7 | TRBV28 | many | TGTGCCAGCAGCTATCAGGGGGGTGACTACGAGCAGTACTTC | CASSYQGGDYEQYF
NA | TRBJ1-1 | TRBV20-1 | few | TGCAGTGCTGCCCGTAACAGGGTTAGCACTGAAGCTTTCTTT | CSAARNRVSTEAFF
NA | TRBJ1-2 | TRBV24-1 | many | TGTGCCACCAGTGAGAGAGGAGATGGCTACACCTTC | CATSERGDGYTF
NA | TRBJ1-1 | TRBV5-5 | few | TGTGCCAGCAGCGCGGGATCAGGGGCCCACACTGAAGCTTTCTTT | CASSAGSGAHTEAFF
NA | TRBJ1-1 | TRBV9 | NA | TGTGCCAGCAGCCCTGCCGAGGGAACTGAAGCTTTCTTT | CASSPAEGTEAFF
NA | TRBJ2-1 | TRBV29-1 | few | TGCAGCGTTGTACCTCTAGCGAGTAGTAGTGAGCAGTTCTTC | CSVVPLASSSEQFF
NA | TRBJ1-5 | TRBV18 | many | TGTGCCAGCTCACCATCGCGGTCGGGGAGCAATCAGCCCCAGCATTTT | CASSPSRSGSNQPQHF
TRBD1 | TRBJ2-3 | TRBV11-2 | many | TGTGCCAGCAGACCGGGGACAGCTCGATACACAGATACGCAGTATTTT | CASRPGTARYTDTQYF
NA | TRBJ2-5 | TRBV11-2 | many | TGTGCCAGCAGCTTAGAAGTCAGGACCTCCGAAGAGACCCAGTACTTC | CASSLEVRTSEETQYF
TRBD2 | TRBJ2-7 | TRBV27 | many | TGTGCCACCACACCGAGTGGGACTAGCTCCTACGAGCAGTACTTC | CATTPSGTSSYEQYF
TRBD1 | TRBJ1-2 | TRBV18 | few | TGTGCCAGCTCACCTGGGACAGAGGACTATGGCTACACCTTC | CASSPGTEDYGYTF
NA | TRBJ2-3 | TRBV7-2 | many | TGTGCCAGCAGTAACCAGGGGCGGGGCACAGATACGCAGTATTTT | CASSNQGRGTDTQYF
TRBD2 | TRBJ2-7 | TRBV9 | few | TGTGCCAGCAGCGCTCAACCGGGACTAGCATACGAGCAGTACTTC | CASSAQPGLAYEQYF
NA | TRBJ2-5 | TRBV27 | NA | TGTGCCAGCAGTTTATCCCGGGAAGGTGAGACCCAGTACTTC | CASSLSREGETQYF
TRBD1 | TRBJ2-7 | TRBV5-1 | many | TGCGCCAGCAGCTTGATTGGGACAGGGTTTGACGAGCAGTACTTC | CASSLIGTGFDEQYF
TRBD1 | TRBJ1-1 | TRBV28 | many | TGTGCCAGCAAGGGGGCTGGAACTGAAGCTTTCTTT | CASKGAGTEAFF
NA | TRBJ1-6 | TRBV2 | many | TGTGCCAGCGAAGAGGACGCTAATTCACCCCTCCACTTT | CASEEDANSPLHF
TRBD1 | TRBJ2-6 | TRBV19 | few | TGTGCCAGTAGTATGGGGACAGGTTACTCTGGGGCCAACGTCCTGACTTTC | CASSMGTGYSGANVLTF
NA | TRBJ2-5 | TRBV5-1 | NA | TGCGCCAGCAGCGGGTTCGGGACCCAGTACTTC | CASSGFGTQYF
NA | TRBJ2-3 | TRBV7-2 | NA | TGTGCCAGCAGCACTGAACAGGGACCCACAGATACGCAGTATTTT | CASSTEQGPTDTQYF
NA | TRBJ2-3 | TRBV5-1 | NA | TGCGCCAGCAGCCTGGAGGGACGGGGCCTTAGCACAGATACGCAGTATTTT | CASSLEGRGLSTDTQYF
TRBD2 | TRBJ2-5 | TRBV9 | few | TGTGCCAGCAGCTCTGAGGGTCTAGCGGGAGAGAGGCCAGAGACCCAGTACTTC | CASSSEGLAGERPETQYF
TRBD1 | TRBJ1-1 | TRBV2 | many | TGTGCCAGCAGAGGACAGGTGTACACTGAAGCTTTCTTT | CASRGQVYTEAFF
TRBD2 | TRBJ2-1 | TRBV7-3 | many | TGTGCCAGCAGCCAGACTAGCGGGAGTCAGGATGAGCAGTTCTTC | CASSQTSGSQDEQFF
NA | TRBJ2-3 | TRBV6-1 | few | TGTGCCAGCAGGATCGGAGATACGCAGTATTTT | CASRIGDTQYF
TRBD1 | TRBJ2-1 | TRBV7-2 | NA | TGTGCCAGCAGCTCCATCGGGACAGGGTCGGGGAATGAGCAGTTCTTC | CASSSIGTGSGNEQFF
NA | TRBJ2-7 | TRBV6-1 | NA | TGTGCCAGCAGTGAAGTCCAGGGCCATTACGAGCAGTACTTC | CASSEVQGHYEQYF
NA | TRBJ2-6 | TRBV2 | many | TGTGCCAGCAGTGGGACACCTTCCTTCTTCTCTGGGGCCAACGTCCTGACTTTC | CASSGTPSFFSGANVLTF
NA | TRBJ1-2 | TRBV30 | many | TGTGCCTGGGGGTCCGGGAACTATGGCTACACCTTC | CAWGSGNYGYTF
TRBD1 | TRBJ1-2 | TRBV4-1 | NA | TGCGCCAGCAGCCAGCTCGGACAGGGGGATAATGGCTACACCTTC | CASSQLGQGDNGYTF
TRBD2 | TRBJ2-3 | TRBV27 | NA | TGTGCCAGCAGAAGGGGGACTAGCGGATCAGATACGCAGTATTTT | CASRRGTSGSDTQYF
NA | TRBJ1-1 | TRBV28 | many | TGTGCCAGCAGTATGGCCGGGACGGCGAGTTCTGAAGCTTTCTTT | CASSMAGTASSEAFF
TRBD1 | TRBJ2-7 | TRBV19 | few | TGTGCCAGTAATGCGGGACAGGGGTTCGGCGAGCAGTACTTC | CASNAGQGFGEQYF
NA | TRBJ1-2 | TRBV19 | few | TGTGCCAGTAGTATCCGGGGGTTTCATGGCTACACCTTC | CASSIRGFHGYTF
NA | TRBJ2-7 | TRBV2 | many | TGTGCCACAGGCGGGACTGCCCGCTCCTACGAGCAGTACTTC | CATGGTARSYEQYF
TRBD1 | TRBJ2-7 | TRBV5-1 | many | TGTGCCAGCAGCTTAGGCCAGGGGGCGTACGAGCAGTACTTC | CASSLGQGAYEQYF
TRBD1 | TRBJ1-5 | TRBV6-1 | NA | TGTGCCAGCACCCCGACAGGGGTGGGTCAGCCCCAGCATTTT | CASTPTGVGQPQHF
NA | TRBJ2-4 | TRBV28 | few | TGTGCCAGCAGTTTCCCCCTAACAGGGCGCCAAAACATTCAGTACTTC | CASSFPLTGRQNIQYF
NA | TRBJ2-1 | TRBV11-2 | many | TGTGCCAGCAGCTTAGGACGCACGACGAGCTCCTACAATGAGCAGTTCTTC | CASSLGRTTSSYNEQFF
NA | TRBJ1-1 | TRBV28 | many | TGTGCCAGCATTCCACCCGACAGGAGGAACACTGAAGCTTTCTTT | CASIPPDRRNTEAFF
TRBD2 | TRBJ2-7 | TRBV7-9 | NA | TGTGCCAGCAGCCTAAGCGGGAGTATACAGATCCCCCACGAGCAGTACTTC | CASSLSGSIQIPHEQYF
NA | TRBJ1-5 | TRBV4-3 | NA | TGCGCCAGCAGCCCTACCACCGGCGGCGGCAATCAGCCCCAGCATTTT | CASSPTTGGGNQPQHF
NA | TRBJ1-1 | TRBV19 | NA | TGTGCCAGTAGTATAGAGACCGCCGGGGGTCCGAACACTGAAGCTTTCTTT | CASSIETAGGPNTEAFF
TRBD1 | TRBJ2-5 | TRBV24-1 | many | TGTGCCACCAGTGTTACACAGGGGGCCCAAGAGACCCAGTACTTC | CATSVTQGAQETQYF
NA | TRBJ2-7 | TRBV6-1 | many | TGTGCCAGCAGAAGGGACCTACCCTACGAGCAGTACTTC | CASRRDLPYEQYF
NA | TRBJ2-3 | TRBV20-1 | many | TGCAGTGCCCCCAGGGACCTCATGGATACGCAGTATTTT | CSAPRDLMDTQYF
TRBD1 | TRBJ1-2 | TRBV29-1 | NA | TGCAGCGTTTACAGGGGCGACTATGGCTACACCTTC | CSVYRGDYGYTF
NA | TRBJ1-3 | TRBV12-3/TRBV12-4 | NA | TGTGCCAGCAGTTTCCTTGGACAATACGGAAACACCATATATTTT | CASSFLGQYGNTIYF
NA | TRBJ1-6 | TRBV28 | many | TGTGCCAGCTGTGAGGCCCAGGGAGGTTCACCCCTCCACTTT | CASCEAQGGSPLHF